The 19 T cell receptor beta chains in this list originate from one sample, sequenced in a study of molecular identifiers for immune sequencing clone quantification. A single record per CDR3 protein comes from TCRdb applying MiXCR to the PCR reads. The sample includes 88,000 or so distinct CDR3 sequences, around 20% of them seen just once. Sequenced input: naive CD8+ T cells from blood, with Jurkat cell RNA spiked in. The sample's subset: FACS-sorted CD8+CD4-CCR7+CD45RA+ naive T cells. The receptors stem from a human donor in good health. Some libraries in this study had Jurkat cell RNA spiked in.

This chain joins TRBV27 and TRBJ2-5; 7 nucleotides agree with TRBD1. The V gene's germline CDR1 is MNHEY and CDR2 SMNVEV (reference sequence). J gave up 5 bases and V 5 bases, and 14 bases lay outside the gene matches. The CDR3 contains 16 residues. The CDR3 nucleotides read TGTGCCAGCAGTCCCGTCGTGGGGGCACAGGGGGAGACCCAGTACTTC. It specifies CASSPVVGAQGETQYF.

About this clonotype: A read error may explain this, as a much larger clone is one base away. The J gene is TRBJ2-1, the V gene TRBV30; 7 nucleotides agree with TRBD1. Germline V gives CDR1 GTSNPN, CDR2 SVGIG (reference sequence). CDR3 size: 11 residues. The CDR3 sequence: CARSWDSEQFF. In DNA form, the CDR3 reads TGTGCCCGGAGTTGGGACAGTGAGCAGTTCTTC.

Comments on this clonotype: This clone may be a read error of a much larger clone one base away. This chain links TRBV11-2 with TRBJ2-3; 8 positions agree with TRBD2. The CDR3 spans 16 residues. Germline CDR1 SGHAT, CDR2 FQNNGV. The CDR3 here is CASSLGFGRAEDTRYF. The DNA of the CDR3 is TGTGCCAGCAGCTTAGGTTTCGGGAGGGCAGAAGATACGCGGTATTTT.

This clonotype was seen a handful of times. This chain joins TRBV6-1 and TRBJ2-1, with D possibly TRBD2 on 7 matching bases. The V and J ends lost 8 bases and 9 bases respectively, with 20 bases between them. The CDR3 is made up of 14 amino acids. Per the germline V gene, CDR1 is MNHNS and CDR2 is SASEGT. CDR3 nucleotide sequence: TGTGCCAGCCAGGGGCTGGGGGGGGGGACTGAGCAGTTCTTC. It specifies CASQGLGGGTEQFF.

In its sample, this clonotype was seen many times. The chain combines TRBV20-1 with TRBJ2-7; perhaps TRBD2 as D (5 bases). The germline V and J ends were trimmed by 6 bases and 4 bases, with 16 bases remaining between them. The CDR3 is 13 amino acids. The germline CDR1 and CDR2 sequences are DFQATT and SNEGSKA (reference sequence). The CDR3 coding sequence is TGCAGTGCCCTAACGGGGTATCGGTACGAGCAGTACTTC. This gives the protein CSALTGYRYEQYF.

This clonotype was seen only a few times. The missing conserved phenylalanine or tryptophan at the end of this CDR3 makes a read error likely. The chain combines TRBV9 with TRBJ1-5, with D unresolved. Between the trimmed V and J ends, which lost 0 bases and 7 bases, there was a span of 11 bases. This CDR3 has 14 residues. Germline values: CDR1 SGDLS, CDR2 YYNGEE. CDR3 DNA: TGTGCCAGCAGCGTAGGGGCAGACACCCAGCCCCAGCATTCT. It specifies CASSVGADTQPQHS.

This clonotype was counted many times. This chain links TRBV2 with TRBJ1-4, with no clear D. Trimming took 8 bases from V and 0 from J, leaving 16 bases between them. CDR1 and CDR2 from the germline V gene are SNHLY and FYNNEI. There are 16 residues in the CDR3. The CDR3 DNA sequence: TGTGCCAGCCTTACAGAGGATAGACCAACTAATGAAAAACTGTTTTTT. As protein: CASLTEDRPTNEKLFF.

The CDR3 coding sequence is TGTGCCAGCAGTTTATCAGGGGGCAGGGGTCCCCACTACGAGCAGTACTTC. The encoded protein is CASSLSGGRGPHYEQYF. The rearrangement links TRBV27 to TRBJ2-7; 7 nucleotides align to TRBD1. This CDR3 has 17 residues. Germline V gene lookup returns CDR1 MNHEY and CDR2 SMNVEV (reference sequence). V was pared by 0 bases and J by 3 bases, with 11 bases of the junction left unmatched.

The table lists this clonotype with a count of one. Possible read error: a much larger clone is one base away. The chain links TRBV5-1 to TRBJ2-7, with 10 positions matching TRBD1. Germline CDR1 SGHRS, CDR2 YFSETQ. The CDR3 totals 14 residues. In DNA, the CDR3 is TGCGGCAGCAGCCCGGGACAGGGGATATACGAGCAGTACTTC. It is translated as CGSSPGQGIYEQYF.

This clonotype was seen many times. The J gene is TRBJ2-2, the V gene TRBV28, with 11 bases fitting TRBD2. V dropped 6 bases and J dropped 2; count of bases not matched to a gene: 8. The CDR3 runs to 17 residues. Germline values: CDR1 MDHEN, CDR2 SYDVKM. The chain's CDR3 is CASSFLTSGSNTGELFF. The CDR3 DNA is TGTGCCAGCAGCTTCCTTACTAGCGGGAGTAACACCGGGGAGCTGTTTTTT.

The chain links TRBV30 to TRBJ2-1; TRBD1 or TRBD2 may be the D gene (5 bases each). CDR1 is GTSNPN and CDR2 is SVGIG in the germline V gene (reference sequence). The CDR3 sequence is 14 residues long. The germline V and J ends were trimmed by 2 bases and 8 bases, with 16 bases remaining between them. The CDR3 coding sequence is TGTGCCTGGAGTCCGGGGCAGGGCGGGTATGAGCAGTTCTTC. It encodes CAWSPGQGGYEQFF.

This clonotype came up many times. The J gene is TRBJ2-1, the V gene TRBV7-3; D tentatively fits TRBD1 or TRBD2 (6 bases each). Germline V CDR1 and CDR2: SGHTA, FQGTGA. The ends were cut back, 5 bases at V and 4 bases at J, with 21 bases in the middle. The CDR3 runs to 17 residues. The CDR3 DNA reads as TGTGCCAGCAGCCAACCGCAGGGGAGTAGCGGTTACAATGAGCAGTTCTTC. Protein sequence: CASSQPQGSSGYNEQFF.

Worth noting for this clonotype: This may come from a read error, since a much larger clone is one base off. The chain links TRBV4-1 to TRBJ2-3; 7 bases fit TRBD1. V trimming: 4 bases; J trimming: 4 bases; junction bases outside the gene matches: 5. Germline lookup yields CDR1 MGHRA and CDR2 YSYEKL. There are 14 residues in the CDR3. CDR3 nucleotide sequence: TGCGCCAGCAGCCGAGGGGGCCAGGCAGATACGCAGTATTTT. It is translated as CASSRGGQADTQYF.

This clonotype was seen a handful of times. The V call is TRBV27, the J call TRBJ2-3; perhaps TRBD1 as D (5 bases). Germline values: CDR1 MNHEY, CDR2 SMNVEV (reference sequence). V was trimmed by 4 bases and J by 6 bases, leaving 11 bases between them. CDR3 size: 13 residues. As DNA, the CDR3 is TGTGCCAGCAGTTACCAGGGCCCCGATACGCAGTATTTT. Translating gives CASSYQGPDTQYF.

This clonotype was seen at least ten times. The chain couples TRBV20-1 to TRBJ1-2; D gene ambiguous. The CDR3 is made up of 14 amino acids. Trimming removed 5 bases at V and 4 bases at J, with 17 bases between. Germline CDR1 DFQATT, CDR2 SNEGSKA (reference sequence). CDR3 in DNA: TGCAGTGCTTCCGTGTGGGCCCTATCCTATGGCTACACCTTC. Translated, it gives CSASVWALSYGYTF.

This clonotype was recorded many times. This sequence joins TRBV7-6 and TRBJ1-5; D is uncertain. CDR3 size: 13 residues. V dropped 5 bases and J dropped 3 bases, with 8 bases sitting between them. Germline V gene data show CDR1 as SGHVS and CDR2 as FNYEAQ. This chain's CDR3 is CASSIGPNQPQHF. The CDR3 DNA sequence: TGTGCCAGCAGCATAGGGCCCAATCAGCCCCAGCATTTT.

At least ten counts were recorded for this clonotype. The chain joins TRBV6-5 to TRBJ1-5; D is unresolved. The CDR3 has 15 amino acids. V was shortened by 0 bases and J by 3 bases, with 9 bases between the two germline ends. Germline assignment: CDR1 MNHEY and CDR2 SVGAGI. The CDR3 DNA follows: TGTGCCAGCAGTTACTCGACGGGGTCCAATCAGCCCCAGCATTTT. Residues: CASSYSTGSNQPQHF.

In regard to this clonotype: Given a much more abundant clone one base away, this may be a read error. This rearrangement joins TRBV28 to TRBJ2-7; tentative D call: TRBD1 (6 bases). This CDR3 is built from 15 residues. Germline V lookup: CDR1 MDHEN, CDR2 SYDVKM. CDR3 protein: CASSFRGRSSYEQCF. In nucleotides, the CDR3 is TGTGCCAGCAGTTTCAGGGGTAGGAGCTCCTACGAGCAGTGCTTC.

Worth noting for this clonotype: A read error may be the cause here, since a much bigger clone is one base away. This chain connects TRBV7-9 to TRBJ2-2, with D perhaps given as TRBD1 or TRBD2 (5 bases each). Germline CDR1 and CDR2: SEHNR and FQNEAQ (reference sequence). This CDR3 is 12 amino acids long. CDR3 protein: CAGRDLPGELFF. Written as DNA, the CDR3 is TGTGCCGGCAGGGACCTCCCCGGGGAGCTGTTTTTT. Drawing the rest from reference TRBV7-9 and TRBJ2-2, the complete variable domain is DTGVSQNPRHKITKRGQNVTFRCDPISEHNRLYWYRQTLGQGPEFLTYFQNEAQLEKSRLLSDRFSAERPKGSFSTLEIQRTEQGDSAMYLCAGRDLPGELFFGEGSRLTVL.